These T cell receptor beta chains were read from a single sample in a study of blood T cells in healthy people across ages. TCRdb ran MiXCR on the 5' RACE reads and lists one entry per CDR3 protein. The sample lists roughly 1,700,000 distinct CDR3 sequences; about 30% were seen once. What was sequenced was blood. The receptors derive from a woman between 25 and 40 years old in good health. Both conserved end residues are part of each CDR3. Fields, in order: J gene, clone size, D gene, V gene, CDR3 DNA, CDR3 protein. D genes are given only for firm matches. Clone size, where shown, is once, few, many, or a class for clones that have expanded.

J: TRBJ1-5
size: .
D: TRBD1
V: TRBV4-3
DNA: TGCGCCAGCAGGGAGGACAGGGCCTCGCGGCAGCCCCAGCATTTT
CDR3: CASREDRASRQPQHF

J: TRBJ2-5
size: .
D: .
V: TRBV2
DNA: TGTGCCAGCAGTGGGGGGGGCGCAGCATGGACCCAGTACTTC
CDR3: CASSGGGAAWTQYF

J: TRBJ2-3
size: few
D: TRBD1
V: TRBV12-3/TRBV12-4
DNA: TGTGCCAGCAGCGGGGACAGGGGGCCCGATACGCAGTATTTT
CDR3: CASSGDRGPDTQYF

J: TRBJ2-7
size: many
D: .
V: TRBV28
DNA: TGTGCCAGCATGCAGGGGGACTCGTCCGAGCAGTACTTC
CDR3: CASMQGDSSEQYF

J: TRBJ2-2
size: few
D: .
V: TRBV5-6
DNA: TGTGCCAGCCGAACACTGGCGAACACCGGGGAGCTGTTTTTT
CDR3: CASRTLANTGELFF

J: TRBJ2-1
size: many
D: .
V: TRBV10-3
DNA: TGTGCCATCGCCCGGGGGAATGAGCAGTTCTTC
CDR3: CAIARGNEQFF

J: TRBJ1-1
size: .
D: .
V: TRBV5-1
DNA: TGCGCCAGCAGAGCCGCCCCCACAGTTTTCACTGAAGCTTTCTTT
CDR3: CASRAAPTVFTEAFF

J: TRBJ1-1
size: .
D: TRBD1
V: TRBV7-2
DNA: TGTGCCAGCCGCCCATCACAGGGGTATATGAACACTGAAGCTTTCTTT
CDR3: CASRPSQGYMNTEAFF

J: TRBJ2-1
size: many
D: TRBD1
V: TRBV7-3
DNA: TGTGCCAGCAGCCCAATACGGGACAGGAAATTCAATGAGCAGTTCTTC
CDR3: CASSPIRDRKFNEQFF

J: TRBJ1-6
size: .
D: .
V: TRBV9
DNA: TGTGCCAGCAGCGTTGGGCAGGACGTAAAGTCACCCCTCCACTTT
CDR3: CASSVGQDVKSPLHF

J: TRBJ2-7
size: few
D: .
V: TRBV2
DNA: TGTGCCAGCAGCGCCGACACTGTATTTTACGAGCAGTACTTC
CDR3: CASSADTVFYEQYF

J: TRBJ1-2
size: few
D: TRBD1
V: TRBV6-1
DNA: TGTGCCAGCCAACCGGGACAGGGGAGAGCTAACTATGGCTACACCTTC
CDR3: CASQPGQGRANYGYTF

J: TRBJ2-7
size: .
D: TRBD2
V: TRBV18
DNA: TGTGCCAGCTCACCCCCGGGGACTAGGGGAGACGAGCAGTACTTC
CDR3: CASSPPGTRGDEQYF

J: TRBJ2-7
size: many
D: .
V: TRBV18
DNA: TGTGCCAGCTCTCCTACTCCCGATTCGGTCGAGCAGTACTTC
CDR3: CASSPTPDSVEQYF